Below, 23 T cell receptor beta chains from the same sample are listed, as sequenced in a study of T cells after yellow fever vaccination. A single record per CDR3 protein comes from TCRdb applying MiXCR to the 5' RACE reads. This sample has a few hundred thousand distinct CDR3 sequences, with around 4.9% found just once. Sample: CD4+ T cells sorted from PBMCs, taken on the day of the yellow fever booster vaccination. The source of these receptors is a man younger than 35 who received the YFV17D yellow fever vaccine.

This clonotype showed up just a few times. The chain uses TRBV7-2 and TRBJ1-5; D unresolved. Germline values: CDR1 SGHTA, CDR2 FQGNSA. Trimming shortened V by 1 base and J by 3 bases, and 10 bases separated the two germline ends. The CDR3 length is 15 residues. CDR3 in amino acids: CASSLDPRPNQPQHF. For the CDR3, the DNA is TGTGCCAGCAGCTTAGACCCGCGGCCCAATCAGCCCCAGCATTTT.

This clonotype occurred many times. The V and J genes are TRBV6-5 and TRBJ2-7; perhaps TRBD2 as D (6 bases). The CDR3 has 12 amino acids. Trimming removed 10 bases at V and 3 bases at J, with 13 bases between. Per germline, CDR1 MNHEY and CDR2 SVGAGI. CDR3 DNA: TGTGCCACCGGGGGTAGAGGCTACGAGCAGTACTTC. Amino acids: CATGGRGYEQYF.

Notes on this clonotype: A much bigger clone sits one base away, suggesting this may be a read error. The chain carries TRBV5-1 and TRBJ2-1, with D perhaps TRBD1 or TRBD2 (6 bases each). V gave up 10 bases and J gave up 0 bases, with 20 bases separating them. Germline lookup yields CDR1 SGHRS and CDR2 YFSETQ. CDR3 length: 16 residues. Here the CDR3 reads CACTRWGASSYNEQFF. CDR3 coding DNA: TGCGCCTGCACCCGATGGGGGGCCAGCTCCTACAATGAGCAGTTCTTC.

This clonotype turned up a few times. Here the CDR3 DNA reads TGTGCCAGCTCACCATGGGCTAATCAGCCCCAGCATTTT. It is translated as CASSPWANQPQHF. The genes are TRBV18 and TRBJ1-5, with D unclear. Trimming removed 2 bases at V and 4 bases at J, with 6 bases between. The germline gives CDR1 KGHSH, CDR2 LQKENI. The CDR3 extends over 13 amino acids.

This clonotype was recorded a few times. For the CDR3, the DNA is TGCAGCGTTGAAGATACGGGCGCCGGTGGAAACACCATATATTTT. It codes for CSVEDTGAGGNTIYF. The chain has TRBV29-1 and TRBJ1-3; the D is unclear. The CDR3 extends over 15 amino acids. Germline-derived CDR1 and CDR2 are SQVTM and ANQGSEA. The ends were cut back, 0 bases at V and 3 bases at J, with 12 bases in the middle.

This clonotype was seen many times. The CDR3 is CASSLLSSETQYF. The CDR3 DNA follows: TGCGCCAGCAGCTTGCTAAGCTCAGAGACCCAGTACTTC. The chain links TRBV5-1 to TRBJ2-5, with no clear D. Germline V gene sequence: CDR1 SGHRS, CDR2 YFSETQ. This CDR3 contains 13 residues. The V end lost 1 base, the J end lost 4 bases, and 8 bases lay between the germline ends.

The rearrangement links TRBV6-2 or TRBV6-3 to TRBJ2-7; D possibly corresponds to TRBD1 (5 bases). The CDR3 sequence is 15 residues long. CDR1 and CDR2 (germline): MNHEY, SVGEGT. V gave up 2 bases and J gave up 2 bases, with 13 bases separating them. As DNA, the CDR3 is TGTGCCAGCAGTTACCATAGACAGAACACCTACGAGCAGTACGTC. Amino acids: CASSYHRQNTYEQYV.

This chain's CDR3 is CASSRLLKGYTF. The CDR3 nucleotides are TGTGCCAGCAGCCGCCTTTTGAAAGGCTACACCTTC. This chain uses TRBV7-9 with TRBJ1-2, with D unresolved. Trimming removed 5 bases from V and 8 bases from J, with 12 bases in between. The CDR3 runs to 12 residues. Germline loops: CDR1 SEHNR, CDR2 FQNEAQ (reference sequence).

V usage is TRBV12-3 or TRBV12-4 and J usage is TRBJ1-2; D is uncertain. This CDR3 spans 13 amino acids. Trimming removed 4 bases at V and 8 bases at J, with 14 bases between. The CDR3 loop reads CASSYGSAQGYTF. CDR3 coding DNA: TGTGCCAGCAGTTACGGATCAGCACAGGGCTACACCTTC.

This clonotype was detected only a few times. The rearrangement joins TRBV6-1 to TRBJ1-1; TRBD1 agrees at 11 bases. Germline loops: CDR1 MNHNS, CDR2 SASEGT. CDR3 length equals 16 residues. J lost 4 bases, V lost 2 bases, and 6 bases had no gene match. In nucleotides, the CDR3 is TGTGCCAGCAGTGAAATACCCGGGACAGGGGGCACTGAAGCTTTCTTT. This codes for CASSEIPGTGGTEAFF.

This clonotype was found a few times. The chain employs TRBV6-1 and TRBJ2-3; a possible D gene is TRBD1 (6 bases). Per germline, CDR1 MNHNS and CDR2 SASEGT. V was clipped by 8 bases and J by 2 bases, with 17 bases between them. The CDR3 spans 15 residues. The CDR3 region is CASHPRQANTDTQYF. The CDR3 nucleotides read TGTGCCAGCCATCCCCGACAGGCAAACACAGATACGCAGTATTTT.

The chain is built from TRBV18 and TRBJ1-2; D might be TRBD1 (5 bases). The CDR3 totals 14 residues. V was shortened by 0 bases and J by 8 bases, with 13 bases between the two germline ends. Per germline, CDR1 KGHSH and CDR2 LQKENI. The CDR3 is CASSPPGTAKGYTF. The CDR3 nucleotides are TGTGCCAGCTCACCACCGGGGACGGCTAAGGGCTACACCTTC.

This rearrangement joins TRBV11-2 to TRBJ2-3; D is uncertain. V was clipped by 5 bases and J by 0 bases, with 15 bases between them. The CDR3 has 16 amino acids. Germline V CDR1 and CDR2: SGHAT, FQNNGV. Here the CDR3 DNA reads TGTGCCAGCAGCCCCCCATACAGCTACAGCACAGATACGCAGTATTTT. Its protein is CASSPPYSYSTDTQYF.

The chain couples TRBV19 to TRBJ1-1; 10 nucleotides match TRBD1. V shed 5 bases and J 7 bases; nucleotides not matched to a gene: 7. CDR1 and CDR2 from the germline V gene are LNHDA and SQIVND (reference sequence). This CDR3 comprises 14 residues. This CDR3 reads CASSLRTGGFEAFF. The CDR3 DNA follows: TGTGCCAGTAGTCTCAGGACAGGGGGTTTTGAAGCTTTCTTT.

The CDR3 here is CASSPSASGGLYEQYF. The CDR3 DNA follows: TGTGCCAGCAGCCCGTCGGCTAGCGGGGGACTCTACGAGCAGTACTTC. J is TRBJ2-7 and V is TRBV11-3, with 10 positions matching TRBD2. V lost 5 bases and J lost 3; bases outside the gene matches: 10. This CDR3 has 16 residues. In germline, CDR1 is SGHNT, CDR2 YENEEA.

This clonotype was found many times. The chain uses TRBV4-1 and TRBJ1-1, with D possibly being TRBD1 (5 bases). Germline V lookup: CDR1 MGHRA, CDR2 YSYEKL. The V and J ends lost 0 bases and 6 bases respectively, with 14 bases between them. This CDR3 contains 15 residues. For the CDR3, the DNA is TGCGCCAGCAGCCAAGATGGGGGATTTGGGTCTGAAGCTTTCTTT. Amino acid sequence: CASSQDGGFGSEAFF.

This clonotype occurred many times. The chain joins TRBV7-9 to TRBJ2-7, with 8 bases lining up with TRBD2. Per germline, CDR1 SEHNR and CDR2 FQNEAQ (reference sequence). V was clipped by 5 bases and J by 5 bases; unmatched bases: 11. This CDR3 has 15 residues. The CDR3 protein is CASSMGPGGPNEQYV. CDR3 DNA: TGTGCCAGCAGCATGGGTCCGGGGGGGCCGAACGAGCAGTACGTC.

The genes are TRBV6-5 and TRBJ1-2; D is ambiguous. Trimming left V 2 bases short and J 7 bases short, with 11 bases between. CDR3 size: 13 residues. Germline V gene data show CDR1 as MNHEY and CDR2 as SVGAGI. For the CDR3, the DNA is TGTGCCAGCAGTTACGAAGGGTTGGGTGGCTACACCTTC. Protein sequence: CASSYEGLGGYTF.

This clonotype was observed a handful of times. The DNA of the CDR3 is TGTGCCACCAGCAGAGATCCACCGGAGAAGCAGTTCTTC. This translates into CATSRDPPEKQFF. The chain couples TRBV15 to TRBJ2-1; D is ambiguous. The germline V gene has CDR1 LNHNV and CDR2 YYDKDF (reference sequence). The CDR3 has 13 amino acids. V lost 0 bases and J lost 11, with 11 bases in between.

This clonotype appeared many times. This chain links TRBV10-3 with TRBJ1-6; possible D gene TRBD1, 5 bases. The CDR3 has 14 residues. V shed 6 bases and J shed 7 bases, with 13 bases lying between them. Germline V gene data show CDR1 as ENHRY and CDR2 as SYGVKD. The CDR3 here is CAIRGDSGNSPLHF. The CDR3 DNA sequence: TGTGCCATCAGGGGGGACTCTGGCAATTCACCCCTCCACTTT.

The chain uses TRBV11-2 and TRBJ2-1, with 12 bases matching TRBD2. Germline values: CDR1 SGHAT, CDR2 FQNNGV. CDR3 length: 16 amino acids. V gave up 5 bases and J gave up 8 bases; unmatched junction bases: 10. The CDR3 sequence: CASSQGRLAGVDEQFF. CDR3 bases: TGTGCCAGCAGCCAGGGGCGACTAGCGGGGGTAGATGAGCAGTTCTTC.

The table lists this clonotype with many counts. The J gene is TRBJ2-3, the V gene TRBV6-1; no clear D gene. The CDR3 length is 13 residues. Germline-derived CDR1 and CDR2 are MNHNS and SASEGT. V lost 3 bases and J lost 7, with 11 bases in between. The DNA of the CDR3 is TGTGCCAGCAGTGAGGGTATCGCAAATACGCAGTATTTT. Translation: CASSEGIANTQYF.

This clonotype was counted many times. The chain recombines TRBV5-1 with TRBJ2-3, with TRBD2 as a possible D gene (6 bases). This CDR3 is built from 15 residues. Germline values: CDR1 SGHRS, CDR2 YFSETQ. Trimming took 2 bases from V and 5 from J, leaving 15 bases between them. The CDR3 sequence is CASSFGTSWLDTQYF. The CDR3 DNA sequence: TGCGCCAGCAGCTTTGGGACTTCTTGGCTAGATACGCAGTATTTT.